The 9 T cell receptor beta chains listed next were all sequenced from one sample in a study of T cell responses to AZD1222 COVID-19 vaccine. Profiling relied on immunoSEQ multiplex PCR, and the TCRdb table lists in-frame clones only, not all of them. This table holds 150,000 to 180,000 clones, roughly 90% found once. The source was peripheral blood, collected on day 0 of MenACWY control vaccination. Every receptor here comes from an adult in good health.

This CDR3 is CASTVRVNQPQHF. CDR3 coding DNA: TGTGCCAGTACGGTCAGGGTTAATCAGCCCCAGCATTTT. V is TRBV19 and J is TRBJ1-5; D is perhaps TRBD1 (5 bases). The V end lost 7 bases, the J end lost 4 bases, and 11 bases lay between the germline ends. Germline V gene lookup returns CDR1 LNHDA and CDR2 SQIVND (reference sequence). This CDR3 has 13 residues.

The chain carries TRBV23-1 and TRBJ1-5; a weak D match, TRBD1 (5 bases). TRBV23-1 counts as an open reading frame of uncertain function. With 6 bases removed from V and 10 bases from J, the gap between germline ends came to 10 bases. The CDR3 length is 11 residues. The CDR3, as DNA: TGCGCCAGCAGAGACAGATTTCCCCAGCATTTT. Translation: CASRDRFPQHF.

The chain joins TRBV28 to TRBJ1-2; 7 positions match TRBD1. The CDR3 loop spans 14 amino acids. V was clipped by 6 bases and J by 3 bases; unmatched bases: 7. Germline V CDR1 and CDR2: MDHEN, SYDVKM. The CDR3 sequence is CASRKTGWDYGYTF. In DNA, the CDR3 is TGTGCCAGCAGGAAGACAGGGTGGGACTATGGCTACACCTTC.

This chain connects TRBV3-1 (or the pseudogene TRBV3-2) to TRBJ1-5; tentatively, D is TRBD1 (6 bases). There are 17 residues in the CDR3. Germline lookup yields CDR1 LGHDT and CDR2 YNNKEL (reference sequence). The germline V and J ends were trimmed by 3 bases and 2 bases, with 17 bases remaining between them. For the CDR3, the DNA is TGTGCCAGCAGCCAGGCCAACAGGGCGGGGGGCAATCAGCCCCAGCATTTT. It specifies CASSQANRAGGNQPQHF.

The genes are TRBV6-5 and TRBJ1-5; 7 nucleotides match TRBD1. CDR3 length: 16 residues. J lost 3 bases, V lost 0 bases, and 5 bases had no gene match. CDR1 and CDR2 (germline): MNHEY, SVGAGI. The CDR3 here is CASSYSRTGPNQPQHF. The DNA of the CDR3 is TGTGCCAGCAGTTACTCTCGGACAGGCCCCAATCAGCCCCAGCATTTT.

This rearrangement joins TRBV19 to TRBJ2-1; 11 bases are a match to TRBD2. V gave up 11 bases and J gave up 7 bases; unmatched junction bases: 10. In germline, CDR1 is LNHDA, CDR2 SQIVND (reference sequence). The CDR3 covers 14 residues. CDR3 in DNA: TGTGCCGTAGGCACTAGCGGGAGCAGAAATGAGCAGTTCTTC. Translation: CAVGTSGSRNEQFF.

A single count supports this clone. This sequence joins TRBV9 and TRBJ2-7; D not resolved. There are 13 residues in the CDR3. V was pared by 5 bases and J by 5 bases, with 14 bases between. In germline, CDR1 is SGDLS, CDR2 YYNGEE. CDR3 residues: CASSLLPDDEQYF. The DNA for the CDR3 is TGTGCCAGCAGTCTCCTCCCGGACGACGAGCAGTACTTC.

The genes are TRBV18 and TRBJ2-5; D remains unclear. V dropped 2 bases and J dropped 0 bases, with 10 bases sitting between them. There are 15 residues in the CDR3. Germline values: CDR1 KGHSH, CDR2 LQKENI. DNA for the CDR3: TGTGCCAGCTCACCAGTCCCTCCCCACCAAGAGACCCAGTACTTC. Its protein product is CASSPVPPHQETQYF.

The chain joins TRBV12-5 to TRBJ2-7; 8 positions agree with TRBD2. This CDR3 is built from 15 residues. The trim removed 0 bases at V and 2 bases at J, leaving 3 bases unmatched. Germline CDR1 reads LGHNT; CDR2 reads FRNRAP. As DNA, the CDR3 is TGTGCTAGTGGTTTGGTACGGCGGGGGGCCTACGAGCAGTACTTC. It is translated as CASGLVRRGAYEQYF.